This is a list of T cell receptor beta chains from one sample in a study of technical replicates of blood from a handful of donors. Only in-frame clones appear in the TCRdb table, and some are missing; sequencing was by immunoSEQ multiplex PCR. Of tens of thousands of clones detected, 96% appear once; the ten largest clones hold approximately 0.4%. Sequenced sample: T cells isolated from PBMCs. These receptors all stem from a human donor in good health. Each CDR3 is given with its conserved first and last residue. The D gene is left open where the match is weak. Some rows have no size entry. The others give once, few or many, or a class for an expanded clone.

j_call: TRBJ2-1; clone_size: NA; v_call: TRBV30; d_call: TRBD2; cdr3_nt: TGTGCCTGGACAGTAGCGGGACTCTACAATGAGCAGTTCTTC; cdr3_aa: CAWTVAGLYNEQFF
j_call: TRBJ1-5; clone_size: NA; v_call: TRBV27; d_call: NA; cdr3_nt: TGTGCCAGCAGTTTAACAGAAAATCAGCCCCAGCATTTT; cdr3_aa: CASSLTENQPQHF
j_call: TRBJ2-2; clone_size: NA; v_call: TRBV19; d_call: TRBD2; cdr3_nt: TGTGCCAGTAATATGGGAGCGGGAGAATTCACCGGGGAGCTGTTTTTT; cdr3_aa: CASNMGAGEFTGELFF
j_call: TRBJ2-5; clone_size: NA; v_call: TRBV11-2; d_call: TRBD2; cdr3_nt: TGTGCCAGCAGCCTTGGACTAGCGAGGGATGGAGAGACCCAGTACTTC; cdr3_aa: CASSLGLARDGETQYF
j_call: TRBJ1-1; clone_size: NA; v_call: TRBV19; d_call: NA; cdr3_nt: TGTGCCAGCCTCCCCCGGCAGGGATGGAATGCTTTCTTT; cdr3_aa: CASLPRQGWNAFF
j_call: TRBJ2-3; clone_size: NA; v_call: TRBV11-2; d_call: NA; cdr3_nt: TGTGCCAGCAGCCTCCACCTTGCGGATACGCAGTATTTT; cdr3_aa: CASSLHLADTQYF
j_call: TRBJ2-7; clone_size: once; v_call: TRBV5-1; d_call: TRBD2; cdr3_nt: TGCGCCAGCAGCCCGGGGGAGGGCGGCTACGAGCAGTACTTC; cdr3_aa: CASSPGEGGYEQYF
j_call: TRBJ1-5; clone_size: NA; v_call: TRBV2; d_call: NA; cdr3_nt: TGTGCCAGCAGTGCGGGTCCACTATATAGCAATCAGCCCCAGCATTTT; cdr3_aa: CASSAGPLYSNQPQHF
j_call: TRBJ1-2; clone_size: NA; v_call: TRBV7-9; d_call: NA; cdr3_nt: TGTGCCAGCAGCTTGCCCGGGTTAGACTATGGCTACACCTTC; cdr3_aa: CASSLPGLDYGYTF
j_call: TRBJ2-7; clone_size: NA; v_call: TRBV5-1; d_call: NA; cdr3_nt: TGCGCCAGCAGCTTGGGGGGCACAGGGAGCCACGAGCAGTACTTC; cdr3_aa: CASSLGGTGSHEQYF
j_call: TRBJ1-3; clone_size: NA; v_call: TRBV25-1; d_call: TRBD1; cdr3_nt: TGTGCCAGCAGCCCACCTGACAGGGGGCCTGGAAACACCATATATTTT; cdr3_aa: CASSPPDRGPGNTIYF
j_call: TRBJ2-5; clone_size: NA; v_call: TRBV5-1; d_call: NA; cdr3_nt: TGCGCCAGCAGCCCGGGGACTGGAGAGACCCAGTACTTC; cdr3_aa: CASSPGTGETQYF
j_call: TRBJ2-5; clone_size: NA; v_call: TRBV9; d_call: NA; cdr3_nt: TGTGCCAGCAGCGCCTCGACAGTTCAAGAGACCCAGTACTTC; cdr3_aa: CASSASTVQETQYF